This T cell receptor (beta chain) originates from a study of CD8+ T cells in alopecia areata. Once RNA had been extracted, it was reverse transcribed into cDNA to act as the sequencing template. Method: immunoSEQ multiplex PCR; TCRdb's copy keeps in-frame clones and lacks some. Among some 180,000 clones, roughly half were seen once, and the ten largest hold around 10%. The germline V gene has CDR1 KGHSH and CDR2 LQKENI. This CDR3 has 16 amino acids. Trimming took off 6 bases at V and 4 bases at J, with 21 bases between the two ends. As concerns this clone: What it binds is unknown.

General observations from the study: Only a single nonresponder existed, so baseline CD8+ expansion links stay unclear. With tofacitinib ongoing, many expanded lesional clones persisted in both scalp and blood. With patients, TCR sharing proved less clear than in mice, a difference possibly related to HLA.

Treatment: oral pan-JAK inhibitor, 5-10 mg twice daily. The sequencing here drew on CD8+ T cells sorted from blood, taken around week 54, from a patient treated with tofacitinib. The clonotype comes from a human donor with alopecia areata. The V and J genes are TRBV18 and TRBJ1-2; D remains ambiguous. CDR3 DNA: TGTGCCAGCTCCGACCCGTCGGGAGAGTGGTCCTATGGCTACACCTTC. Translation: CASSDPSGEWSYGYTF.